Given below is one T cell receptor (beta chain) in context. What antigen it recognizes has not been identified. It has no much larger one-base neighbor in the sample; base qualities were not kept. The cohort comprised several hundred healthy bone marrow donors. At the time of sampling, all cohort members were nominally healthy, though unrecorded immune exposures were likely present. The donor was CMV seronegative and was included in the group of several hundred seronegative cohort members. A peripheral blood sample was collected from each donor, and TCR beta sequencing was performed on peripheral blood mononuclear cells. Genomic DNA was extracted from the blood cell samples with the Qiagen DNeasy Blood Extraction Kit. The data originate from a study of cytomegalovirus exposure and HLA in healthy donors listed by TCRdb under 2017. About the full investigation: An earlier analysis of several hundred of the donors reported around 280 Gb of sequence data and around 110 million unique TCR beta sequences obtained from around 190 million T cells. An early release that covered about 600 HLA-typed donors contained 250 to 350 gigabases of sequencing data and tens of millions of unique TCR sequences. Of the roughly 430 genotyped donors, 65% to 90% fell in the genetic ancestry cluster associated with self-reported Caucasian donors. The aim of the study was to test whether cataloging public T cell receptors could identify signatures of past pathogen exposure. Using immunosequencing, the study profiled T cell repertoires from around 670 subjects and related those repertoires to cytomegalovirus serostatus. Along with the approximately 700-subject first cohort, a separate validation cohort of over a hundred different subjects was used. High-throughput TCR immunosequencing, statistical association of individual TCRs with disease status, and machine learning were combined to predict cytomegalovirus infection status. A later analysis re-analyzed previously published TCR beta repertoires from hundreds of donors and added high-resolution HLA genotyping to study TCR occurrence patterns. In the later analysis, no new phenotypic data were used to find candidate immune exposures; instead, reliance was placed on TCR beta sequences and their occurrence across donors. To decide whether each TCR beta V gene segment behaved as functional or pseudogenic, an earlier analysis of 587 of the donors relied on high-throughput TCR beta sequencing. Donor age, sex, ethnicity and CMV serostatus were compiled together with the repertoire data. In a later genetic analysis, genome-wide SNP genotypes for about 55% of the roughly 700 donors were used, and that subset was treated as a discovery cohort. All discovery cohort repertoires had been generated on a single sequencing platform. Both class I and class II loci were covered by HLA typing, at four-digit resolution. Typing coverage varied by locus: roughly 629-630 donors for A, B, C, DRB1 and DQB1; roughly 520 for DQA1; some 610 for DPA1; 400 to 480 for DPB1. Roughly 5 DR-DQ haplotypes were handled as single units for association and clustering because linkage in the cohort was strong. On average, about 200,000 unique TCR beta nucleotide sequences were sequenced per donor among some 420 genotyped donors of the cohort, with about 19% of those sequences being non-productive. Study-level results and caveats: The cohort was sequenced for TCR beta chains only, and without alpha or paired-chain data the features that could be detected were limited. Some IMGT-functional V segments, including TRBV6-2 and TRBV6-3, could not be told apart with the 87-base-pair reads, so those segments were excluded. Compared with the roughly 670-donor mean, donors in an Asian-associated ancestry cluster had fewer N-insertions in productive TCRs, according to a later genetic analysis. In a later analysis, HLA-associated TCR beta chains showed more clonal expansion and lower generation probabilities than non-associated chains that were equally common. CMV serostatus was the only immune exposure information available for the cohort. A later analysis associated about 17,000 TCR beta sequences with specific HLA alleles at a false discovery rate of 0.05. A cluster of highly shared sequence variants was judged likely to represent a technical artifact of the sequencing pipeline. Correlated functional status among segregating V segments might reflect linkage disequilibrium, but an unknown experimental factor could not be ruled out. In vitro tests confirmed that a few of the cytomegalovirus-associated TCR beta chains recognize cytomegalovirus antigens. Most TCR sequences were seen in very few donors, while some public TCRs were found in many individuals. Strong co-occurrence of HLA alleles, especially DR and DQ, made assigning TCR associations to individual alleles difficult. In a later genetic analysis, a missense DCLRE1C variant was associated with V-gene and J-gene trimming of TCR beta chains, and the association was replicated in an independent cohort. The study gave a list of 150 to 200 TCR beta chains associated with cytomegalovirus. In a later analysis, most CMV-associated TCR beta chains were found to appear HLA-restricted, with HLA associations seemingly driven largely by CMV exposure. Roughly uniform sequencing depth across donors was assumed in presence/absence analyses, although this assumption may not hold. Several of the top co-occurrence clusters appeared to be linked to parvovirus B19, influenza, CMV and Epstein-Barr virus, according to a later analysis. In both the original and validation cohorts, the classifier was reported to diagnose cytomegalovirus status with high specificity and sensitivity. A further reported finding was that TCR beta sequences accurately predicted the HLA-A and HLA-B alleles for most subjects in the first cohort. Because counts were too low, 15 to 20 rarely observed V segments, including chromosome 9 orphons, were excluded from the earlier analysis of some 540 of the donors. According to the authors, the approach could potentially be generalized to other disease states and immunological phenotypes. Broadly in line with IMGT annotations, most TCR beta V segments showed up in productive rearrangements about 87% or about 30% of the time in an earlier analysis of 450 to 600 of the donors. In a later analysis, TCR association rates were found to vary across HLA loci, with the most associated TCRs seen for DRB1 alleles and the fewest for HLA-C alleles. Because some donors lacked HLA typing at each locus, the association tests relied only on the typed subset.

Via the germline V gene (reference sequence), CDR1 is MNHEY and CDR2 SMNVEV. The CDR3 holds 15 amino acids from the cysteine to the phenylalanine. The read is trimmed to its CDR3 DNA, 45 bases read in frame from base 1. The germline V end is reduced by 6 bases and the J end by 0 bases; junction bases left unmatched: 6. The library was built by means of the immunoSEQ multiplex PCR assay. For the multiplex PCR, a mixture combining 60 forward primers for TCR Vbeta segments and 13 reverse primers for TCR Jbeta segments was used. The CDR3 region of rearranged TCR beta genes was amplified from genomic DNA with a multiplex PCR assay. The Illumina HiSeq System was used to sequence the amplified TCR beta libraries as 87-base-pair reads. In the original analysis: A later analysis counted about 82 million unique TCR beta chains across the 670 or so repertoires, and approximately 11 million of these chains were shared by at least two donors. Raw reads were error-corrected and collapsed into unique sequences by a nearest-neighbor algorithm in which closely related sequences were merged to remove PCR and sequencing errors. CDR3 sequences were aligned to IMGT reference sequences to assign V, D and J gene segments. For a sequence to be retained, at least a six-nucleotide match to both a V gene segment and a J gene segment was required. A rearrangement was called productive if the CDR3 had no stop codons and remained in frame with V and J, and every other rearrangement was called non-productive. Following IMGT convention, CDR3 was defined as the stretch from the second conserved V-encoded cysteine up to the conserved J-encoded phenylalanine. Sequences without an unambiguous match to a single V gene segment were excluded from the earlier analysis of 500 to 700 of the donors. In an earlier analysis of about 590 of the donors, a V segment was called functional when productive rearrangements were above 56.7%, and segregating when the standard deviation between donors exceeded 5%. A statistical classification framework was built for diagnosing cytomegalovirus status from the catalog of TCR beta chain sequences. A later analysis assigned V and J genes by comparing TCR nucleotide sequences with IMGT/GENE-DB human TR gene sequences. A later analysis assigned CDR3 sequences and most-parsimonious VDJ recombination scenarios with the TCRdist pipeline. In a later analysis, every TCR beta chain was defined by the combination of its CDR3 amino acid sequence and its V-gene family, and reads without a unique V-gene family were dropped. To address suspected cross-contamination and a sequencing artifact, a later analysis removed roughly 640 highly shared, low-generation-probability nucleotide sequences. In a later analysis, a clonal expansion index was calculated for each public chain from normalized within-repertoire ranks of inferred template counts. In a later analysis, generation probabilities were computed using a VDJ recombination model fitted to out-of-frame rearrangements, and the results were checked against IGoR. A later analysis scored TCR-TCR, TCR-HLA and TCR-CMV co-occurrence with hypergeometric tests, applying a repertoire-size bias correction to TCR pairs. A later analysis estimated false discovery rates by permuting HLA or CMV assignments 20 times. A later analysis grouped co-occurring TCRs with DBSCAN, adding TCRdist sequence similarity when clustering within HLA-allele-positive subsets. For co-occurrence clustering, repertoires with fewer than 30,000 or more than 120,000 public chains were excluded, along with four or five repertoires with anomalous nucleotide sharing. In TCRdb, the immuneACCESS table is reduced to in-frame sequences with V and J assigned. These tables do not hold every clone; where another copy was compared, an unresolved V gene accounts for under half, and the others remain unexplained. That table is the source of V, J and clone size, and D and trimming were worked out from the DNA. The sample records around 280,000 clones, around 90% of which are singletons. The top ten hold approximately 2% of the sample.

This receptor was taken from a woman under 30 in good health and CMV-seronegative. The sequencing sample was made of PBMCs. The V gene is TRBV27 and the J gene is TRBJ2-3, with 7 middle bases fitting TRBD2. The DNA sequence reads TGTGCCAGCAGCAAAGGGACTACAAGCACAGATACGCAGTATTTT. This translates into CASSKGTTSTDTQYF.